This section outlines one T cell receptor (beta chain) sequence together with its context. Its cognate antigen has yet to be identified. No qualities accompany the bases; no much larger clone lies one base away. To sequence the TCRbeta CDR3 region, genomic DNA was isolated from the sorted cells. The immunoSEQ Assay was used for sequencing of TCRbeta CDR3 regions. In its TCRdb copy, this immuneACCESS table keeps in-frame sequences only and misses some clones. Where compared with another copy, unresolved V genes explain less than half of these, and the others have no known cause. The sample records 98,000 or so clones, 85% to 95% of which are singletons. 0.5% to 0.8% of the sample goes to the ten largest clones. The sample originates from a study of OX40 agonist ivuxolimab in advanced cancers. About the study as a whole: Ivuxolimab was a fully human IgG2 agonistic monoclonal antibody targeting the costimulatory receptor OX40 (CD134). Partial responses occurred in three dose-escalation patients, of whom one had hepatocellular carcinoma and two had cutaneous melanoma. The paper describes the monotherapy dose-escalation part (N = 52 patients) of the phase I trial of ivuxolimab. Of the approximately 50 dose-escalation patients, hepatocellular carcinoma was present in roughly 19, melanoma in around 15, renal cell carcinoma in 9 and head and neck cancer in 9. The dose-escalation cohort was around 83% male with a mean age of about 65 years, ranging from 23 to 79. Prior anti-PD-1, anti-PD-L1 or anti-CTLA-4 therapy was permitted, and approximately 42% of dose-escalation patients had received checkpoint inhibitors. Peripheral TCRbeta sequencing was intended to test whether TCR sequence diversity was altered and clonal T-cell expansion was caused by ivuxolimab. Intravenous ivuxolimab was administered to patients every 2 weeks at six dose levels: 0.01, 0.1, 0.3, 1.5, 3 and 10 mg/kg. The full study reports these points: The antigen specificity of the peripheral T cells that underwent clonal expansion was not determined. Low levels of normalized T-cell clonal expansion were also seen in some patients who did not respond. In the 0.1-3.0 mg/kg groups, partial responders had among the lowest normalized peripheral clonal expansion, particularly in CD8+ T cells. At doses of 0.1 to 3.0 mg/kg, clonal expansion of both CD4+ and CD8+ blood T cells was observed from baseline to week 6. After ivuxolimab, more expanded clones were found on average in CD8+ T cells than in CD4+ T cells.

V is pared back by 1 base and J by 1 base, with 2 bases lying between the germline termini. The CDR3 measures 13 amino acids from cysteine to phenylalanine. The read is trimmed to its CDR3 DNA, 39 bases read in frame from base 1. Taken from the germline V gene, the CDR1 and CDR2 loops are SGHTA and FQGTGA. The trial excluded patients who had a history of autoimmune disease or were on systemic immunosuppression. Peripheral blood for TCR sequencing was collected from all dose cohorts at baseline, on cycle 4 day 1, and on cycle 7 day 1. Samples came from an open-label, multicenter, first-in-human phase I dose-escalation trial of ivuxolimab. The trial enrolled adults with locally advanced or metastatic head and neck squamous cell, hepatocellular, melanoma or renal cell carcinoma. Before TCR sequencing, CD4+ and CD8+ T cells were separately sorted from peripheral blood.

Sequenced here: CD4+ or CD8+ T cells sorted from blood, sampled in a trial of the OX40 agonist ivuxolimab. The chain is encoded by TRBV7-3 joined to TRBJ2-1; the D gene is not confidently resolved. This receptor was identified in an adult with an advanced solid tumor such as melanoma, head and neck, liver or kidney cancer. The DNA sequence is TGTGCCAGCAGCTTAATGTCCTACAATGAGCAGTTCTTC. Its protein is CASSLMSYNEQFF.